The 24 T cell receptor beta chains reported below all come from one sample, sequenced in a study of cytomegalovirus exposure and HLA in healthy donors (dated 2017 in TCRdb). Libraries were constructed by the immunoSEQ multiplex PCR assay. A mixture of 60 forward primers for TCR Vbeta segments and 13 reverse primers for TCR Jbeta segments was used in the multiplex PCR. The table comes from immuneACCESS by way of TCRdb, which keeps in-frame sequences with V and J called. Part of the clones is missing from these tables; in studies checked, under half for an unresolved V gene and the rest for unknown reasons. The sample table includes some 120,000 clones. Under 3.5% of the sample rests with the top ten. Sequenced: PBMCs. Every receptor here comes from a man younger than 40 in good health and CMV-seronegative.

The chain uses TRBV5-6 and TRBJ2-5, with unresolved D. V was cut by 0 bases and J by 4 bases, with 19 bases left in between. Germline V gene data show CDR1 as SGHDT and CDR2 as YYEEEE. The CDR3 is 17 residues long. The DNA of the CDR3 is TGTGCCAGCAGCTTGGATGGTAGCTGGTTAACCAGAGAGACCCAGTACTTC. Translating it yields CASSLDGSWLTRETQYF.

About this clone itself: Other DNA sequences in this sample translate to the same CDR3. The V and J genes are TRBV28 and TRBJ1-5; D uncertain. There are 14 residues in the CDR3. In germline, CDR1 is MDHEN, CDR2 SYDVKM. V was trimmed by 2 bases and J by 4 bases, leaving 9 bases between them. The CDR3 DNA is TGTGCCAGCAGTTTAGGAGGTGGGAATCAGCCCCAGCATTTT. Protein product: CASSLGGGNQPQHF.

V is TRBV9 and J is TRBJ2-5; D ambiguous. This CDR3 has 14 residues. Germline CDR1 SGDLS, CDR2 YYNGEE. V lost 0 bases and J 7 bases, leaving 13 bases between the germline ends. The CDR3 DNA reads TGTGCCAGCAGCGTAGGAGGCAGTACGGGGACCCAGTACTTC. Translation: CASSVGGSTGTQYF. Together with reference TRBV9 and TRBJ2-5, the CDR3 gives the full variable domain: DSGVTQTPKHLITATGQRVTLRCSPRSGDLSVYWYQQSLDQGLQFLIQYYNGEERAKGNILERFSAQQFPDLHSELNLSSLELGDSALYFCASSVGGSTGTQYFGPGTRLLVL.

This chain connects TRBV30 to TRBJ1-4; 7 bases line up with TRBD1. Germline-derived CDR1 and CDR2 are GTSNPN and SVGIG (reference sequence). Losses at the gene ends were 4 bases for V and 5 bases for J; bases not matched to a gene: 4. CDR3 size: 13 residues. CDR3 loop: CAWTGQKNEKLFF. For the CDR3, the DNA is TGTGCCTGGACGGGACAGAAAAATGAAAAACTGTTTTTT.

The chain recombines TRBV5-4 with TRBJ2-2; D possibly corresponds to TRBD1 (7 bases). The CDR3 totals 17 residues. Germline V gene lookup returns CDR1 SGHNT and CDR2 YYREEE (reference sequence). V was pared by 4 bases and J by 6 bases, with 22 bases between. Here the CDR3 DNA reads TGTGCCAGCAGCCTCCCCGAGGGGGCGCCGGGGGCCGGGGAGCTGTTTTTT. Translating gives CASSLPEGAPGAGELFF.

The chain carries TRBV4-3 and TRBJ1-3; the D is unclear. The V gene's germline CDR1 is LGHNA and CDR2 YSLEER. This CDR3 is 15 amino acids long. V was clipped by 0 bases and J by 0 bases, with 6 bases between them. CDR3 residues: CASSQDQDSGNTIYF. The DNA for the CDR3 is TGCGCCAGCAGCCAAGACCAGGACTCTGGAAACACCATATATTTT.

The chain employs TRBV28 and TRBJ1-2; 8 nucleotides agree with TRBD1. From germline, CDR1 is MDHEN and CDR2 SYDVKM. V dropped 6 bases and J dropped 3; count of bases not matched to a gene: 0. CDR3 size: 12 residues. The CDR3 DNA reads as TGTGCCAGCAGGACAGGGGACTATGGCTACACCTTC. Residues: CASRTGDYGYTF.

The chain is built from TRBV7-9 and TRBJ2-3; 10 nucleotides match TRBD2. Trimming cost V 5 bases and J 2 bases; bases outside gene matches: 7. This CDR3 has 16 residues. From germline, CDR1 is SEHNR and CDR2 FQNEAQ (reference sequence). CDR3 amino acids: CASSTGLAEITDTQYF. The CDR3 bases are TGTGCCAGCAGCACAGGACTAGCGGAGATCACAGATACGCAGTATTTT.

This sequence joins TRBV11-1 and TRBJ2-7, with 7 bases aligning to TRBD1. Germline lookup yields CDR1 SGHAT and CDR2 FQDESV (reference sequence). The CDR3 length is 14 residues. Germline trimming cut 4 bases from V and 0 bases from J; bases unmatched to any gene: 3. As DNA, the CDR3 is TGTGCCAGCAGCTCGGGACAGATCTCCTACGAGCAGTACTTC. This gives the protein CASSSGQISYEQYF. Drawing the rest from reference TRBV11-1 and TRBJ2-7, the complete variable domain is EAEVAQSPRYKITEKSQAVAFWCDPISGHATLYWYRQILGQGPELLVQFQDESVVDDSQLPKDRFSAERLKGVDSTLKIQPAELGDSAMYLCASSSGQISYEQYFGPGTRLTVT.

To note about this clone: Other DNA sequences in the sample encode the same CDR3. This sequence joins TRBV28 and TRBJ2-7; no reliable D call. From germline, CDR1 is MDHEN and CDR2 SYDVKM. The CDR3 spans 12 residues. V was cut by 6 bases and J by 3 bases, with 9 bases left in between. As DNA, the CDR3 is TGTGCCAGCAGCCCATCAGACTACGAGCAGTACTTC. Translating gives CASSPSDYEQYF.

This chain joins TRBV13 and TRBJ2-2, with 9 nucleotides matching TRBD1. The trim removed 6 bases at V and 1 base at J, leaving 6 bases unmatched. CDR1 and CDR2 (germline): PRHDT, FYEKMQ (reference sequence). The CDR3 is 16 residues long. The CDR3 spells CASSPGQGRNTGELFF. The DNA for the CDR3 is TGTGCCAGCAGTCCAGGACAGGGGCGGAACACCGGGGAGCTGTTTTTT.

The chain is built from TRBV28 and TRBJ1-1; 9 bases align to TRBD1. Trimming at V came to 6 bases and at J to 12 bases, leaving 14 bases not matched to a gene. Germline V gene sequence: CDR1 MDHEN, CDR2 SYDVKM. This CDR3 spans 14 amino acids. CDR3: CASSLQGAKEVSFF. The DNA for the CDR3 is TGTGCCAGCAGCCTACAGGGGGCTAAGGAGGTTTCTTTCTTT.

The chain is built from TRBV28 and TRBJ2-5; 7 nucleotides match TRBD2. Per the germline V gene, CDR1 is MDHEN and CDR2 is SYDVKM. The CDR3 runs 14 residues. V shed 2 bases, J shed 5 bases, and the junction held 5 bases outside the gene matches. The CDR3 DNA sequence: TGTGCCAGCAGTTTAAGGGGAGGGCGGGAGACCCAGTACTTC. Amino acids: CASSLRGGRETQYF.

The chain carries TRBV5-1 and TRBJ2-1; tentative D call: TRBD2 (5 bases). Deletions cut 0 bases from V and 8 bases from J, with 15 bases between. Looked up from germline, CDR1 is SGHRS and CDR2 is YFSETQ. The CDR3 covers 15 residues. The CDR3 DNA is TGCGCCAGCAGCTTGGAAATAGTGGGAGCGGATGAGCAGTTCTTC. Its protein is CASSLEIVGADEQFF.

The chain uses TRBV4-3 and TRBJ2-7; 8 nucleotides agree with TRBD1. CDR3 length equals 16 residues. The germline gives CDR1 LGHNA, CDR2 YSLEER. Trimming cost V 4 bases and J 5 bases; bases outside gene matches: 13. In DNA, the CDR3 is TGCGCCAGCAGCCTAGGAAGGACAGGGTATATCGACGAGCAGTACTTC. Protein: CASSLGRTGYIDEQYF.

The chain combines TRBV29-1 with TRBJ2-7, with TRBD1 identical over 7 bases. The CDR3 has 13 residues. Germline V gene lookup returns CDR1 SQVTM and CDR2 ANQGSEA. Trimming removed 6 bases from V and 0 bases from J; junction bases left unmatched: 5. The CDR3 DNA reads TGCAGCGTCACAGGGGTAAGCTCCTACGAGCAGTACTTC. Translating gives CSVTGVSSYEQYF.

The chain uses TRBV28 and TRBJ1-2; unclear D gene. V gave up 6 bases and J gave up 4 bases, with 15 bases separating them. Germline V gene sequence: CDR1 MDHEN, CDR2 SYDVKM. The CDR3 spans 14 residues. The CDR3 bases are TGTGCCAGCAGCCCGATTGCAGGAATCTATGGCTACACCTTC. This encodes CASSPIAGIYGYTF.

The chain is built from TRBV15 and TRBJ1-1; the D gene is possibly TRBD1 (6 bases). The CDR3 contains 15 residues. V gave up 5 bases and J gave up 8 bases, with 21 bases separating them. The germline gives CDR1 LNHNV, CDR2 YYDKDF (reference sequence). The CDR3 spells CATSDLGARGQEAFF. CDR3 coding DNA: TGTGCCACCAGCGACCTCGGGGCGCGAGGACAGGAAGCTTTCTTT.

This chain links TRBV7-2 with TRBJ1-2, with 7 bases lining up with TRBD1. The CDR3 consists of 14 residues. The V segment lost 5 bases and the J segment 7 bases; nucleotides outside the gene matches: 10. Germline V gene sequence: CDR1 SGHTA, CDR2 FQGNSA. For the CDR3, the DNA is TGTGCCAGCAGCCGCCCCGAGGGGGCTGGTGGCTACACCTTC. It encodes CASSRPEGAGGYTF. The full variable domain, in which reference TRBV7-2 and TRBJ1-2 provide the parts outside the CDR3, is GAGVSQSPSNKVTEKGKDVELRCDPISGHTALYWYRQSLGQGLEFLIYFQGNSAPDKSGLPSDRFSAERTGGSVSTLTIQRTQQEDSAVYLCASSRPEGAGGYTFGSGTRLTVV.

The V call is TRBV11-2, the J call TRBJ2-1, with 11 bases that match TRBD2. The CDR3 runs to 16 residues. The ends lost 5 bases at V and 3 bases at J; junction bases unmatched: 6. From germline, CDR1 is SGHAT and CDR2 FQNNGV. This chain's CDR3 is CASSPQTSGSYNEQFF. CDR3 bases: TGTGCCAGCAGCCCCCAAACTAGCGGGAGCTACAATGAGCAGTTCTTC.

As DNA, the CDR3 is TGTGCCAGCACCGCGGGACGGTTGAACACTGAAGCTTTCTTT. As protein: CASTAGRLNTEAFF. The chain has TRBV11-1 and TRBJ1-1; D possibly corresponds to TRBD1 (5 bases). The CDR3 length is 14 residues. V gave up 7 bases and J gave up 0 bases, with 12 bases separating them. Germline lookup yields CDR1 SGHAT and CDR2 FQDESV (reference sequence).

The chain has TRBV28 and TRBJ2-5, with D possibly TRBD1 on 8 matching bases. V was trimmed by 4 bases and J by 5 bases, leaving 23 bases between them. Germline assignment: CDR1 MDHEN and CDR2 SYDVKM. The CDR3 extends over 17 amino acids. CDR3 loop: CASSSIWTGRGGETQYF. The CDR3 DNA reads as TGTGCCAGCAGTTCGATTTGGACAGGGAGGGGAGGGGAGACCCAGTACTTC.

The CDR3 region is CASSERTSGAPGEQYF. As DNA, the CDR3 is TGTGCCAGCAGTGAAAGGACTAGCGGGGCTCCCGGGGAGCAGTACTTC. The chain has TRBV6-1 and TRBJ2-7; 12 bases map to TRBD2. The CDR3 contains 16 residues. Looked up from germline, CDR1 is MNHNS and CDR2 is SASEGT. V lost 2 bases to trimming and J lost 7 bases; unmatched junction nucleotides: 9.

The chain links TRBV7-8 to TRBJ1-5; 7 bases line up with TRBD1. The germline V gene has CDR1 SGHVS and CDR2 FQNEAQ. This CDR3 spans 18 amino acids. The V segment lost 5 bases and the J segment 0 bases; nucleotides outside the gene matches: 13. CDR3 sequence reads: CASSLGRQGLDSNQPQHF. CDR3 DNA sequence: TGTGCCAGCAGCCTAGGCAGACAGGGCTTGGATAGCAATCAGCCCCAGCATTTT.